This note documents a single T cell receptor (beta chain) sequence. The antigen is not known. Vbeta (60) and Jbeta (13) primers were used in the PCR. TCRdb's table, derived via immunoSEQ multiplex PCR, lists solely in-frame clones and lacks some. The sample has about 88,000 clones, about 90% seen once. These data come from a study of cytomegalovirus exposure and HLA in healthy donors. Germline V lookup: CDR1 SGHRS, CDR2 YFSETQ. CDR3 length: 17 residues. V was shortened by 1 base and J by 0 bases, with 14 bases between the two germline ends. General observations from the study: Earlier analysis looked at TCR beta V segments, and most were productive about 90% or about 30% of the time. Reports indicate that TCR beta sequences accurately predicted the HLA-A and HLA-B alleles of most subjects. There were some V segments, including TRBV6-2 and TRBV6-3, excluded as indistinguishable. Beyond CMV serostatus, there was no information to go on about immune exposure.

The genes are TRBV5-1 and TRBJ2-1, with D possibly matching TRBD2 (6 bases). The clonotype was recovered from a young man in good health and CMV-seronegative. The material sequenced was PBMCs. The CDR3 is CASSLRDLLVSYNEQFF. CDR3 sequence (DNA): TGCGCCAGCAGCTTGAGGGACTTGCTAGTCTCCTACAATGAGCAGTTCTTC.